The next 2 T cell receptor beta chains were all read from a single sample in a study of T-cell memory formation after mild COVID-19. TCRdb fed the 5' RACE reads into MiXCR, producing one record per CDR3 protein. Of 130,000 to 150,000 distinct CDR3 sequences in the sample, 6% to 7% were seen once. The material sequenced was PBMCs or a T cell subset sorted from them (not recorded which). The receptors here all came from an adult woman who had mild COVID-19 (a few samples of this study predate the infection). Cell type and time point are not known.

This clonotype occurred once. The chain recombines TRBV11-2 with TRBJ2-3; D is possibly TRBD1 or TRBD2 (6 bases each). The V end lost 2 bases, the J end lost 7 bases, and 28 bases lay between the germline ends. The germline CDR1 and CDR2 sequences are SGHAT and FQNNGV. The CDR3 consists of 19 residues. CDR3: CASSLRGLEGVTGKNTQYF. In DNA form, the CDR3 reads TGTGCCAGCAGCTTACGAGGGCTGGAGGGGGTCACGGGGAAGAATACGCAGTATTTT.

This chain connects TRBV5-6 to TRBJ1-1; TRBD1 is a possible D gene (6 bases). Germline values: CDR1 SGHDT, CDR2 YYEEEE. The length of the CDR3 is 15 residues. Trimming stripped 1 base from V and 0 bases from J, with 10 bases between. CDR3 loop: CASSLWGHLNTEAFF. CDR3 DNA: TGTGCCAGCAGCTTGTGGGGACATTTGAACACTGAAGCTTTCTTT.